This T cell receptor beta chain was documented in a study of tissue T cells after allogeneic stem cell transplantation. Study-level points and caveats: Motif-based clustering found tissue-specific repertoire signatures shared across patients, though few clones were shared.

V lost 3 bases and J lost 3, with 6 bases in between. CDR3 size: 13 residues. Germline CDR1 NNHDY, CDR2 SYVADS. Profiled with immunoSEQ multiplex PCR; TCRdb holds only in-frame clones, not every one. There are approximately 8,000 clones in the sample; more than 35% occur only once, and 8.4% lies in the top ten. As to time point: mouse harvest day 7 after allogeneic transplant. The graft held 10^6 splenic CD5+ T cells and 10^7 T-cell-depleted bone marrow cells. Tissues came from B6→BALB/c major-mismatch GVHD mice at day 7 or 14. In its sample, this clone was seen a few times. Its antigen is as yet unknown. Gene names and germline match the mouse. The CDR3 end falls 1 residue outside the read, so it is completed with the germline J gene.

Input material: gut tissue. The sequence came from a female BALB/c mouse given C57BL/6 T cells with graft-versus-host disease after an allogeneic hematopoietic cell transplant. This chain connects TRBV13-3 to TRBJ1-4; the D is unclear. The CDR3 bases that were read are TGTGCCAGCAGTGGACAAACCAACGAAAGATTATTT. Protein: CASSGQTNERLF. The entire CDR3 protein reads CASSGQTNERLFF. Supplemented by reference TRBV13-3 and TRBJ1-4, the full variable domain reads EAAVTQSPRSKVAVTGGKVTLSCHQTNNHDYMYWYRQDTGHGLRLIHYSYVADSTEKGDIPDGYKASRPSQENFSLILELASLSQTAVYFCASSGQTNERLFFGHGTKLSVL.